The next 25 T cell receptor beta chains were all read from a single sample in a study of CXCR3-negative and CXCR3-positive naive CD8 T cells. No antigens are known for them. Study-level findings and limits: Hydrophobicity of TRB CDR3s was greater in CXCR3-positive naive cells than in CXCR3-negative naive cells.

Libraries were UMI-labeled 5' RACE TRB cDNA. TCRdb reanalyzed the 5' RACE reads, giving one entry per CDR3 protein sequence and no DNA. The clone table shows 84,000 or so distinct CDR3 sequences, with the ten largest holding roughly 0.48%. Material: naive CXCR3+ CD8+ T cells from blood. Described subset: CD45RO-CCR7+CD27+CD95- naive CD8+ T cells expressing CXCR3 (TNR3+). These receptors were obtained from a human donor in good health. Some clones in this sample may be carry-over from other donors' samples.

V is TRBV15 and J is TRBJ2-3; TCRdb's assignment of TRBD2 cannot be checked, as there is no DNA. This CDR3 contains 17 residues. The germline V gene encodes CDR1 LNHNV and CDR2 YYDKDF (reference sequence). CDR3 protein: CATSRDLGLAGDNTQYF.

J is TRBJ2-1 and V is TRBV7-2; absent DNA, TCRdb's TRBD2 call cannot be checked. Germline CDR1 and CDR2: SGHTA and FQGNSA. The CDR3 consists of 16 residues. CDR3 in amino acids: CASSFLAGASYNEQFF.

This chain uses TRBV28 with TRBJ2-7; TCRdb names TRBD2, which stays unverified in the absence of DNA. Germline V CDR1 and CDR2: MDHEN, SYDVKM. The CDR3 has 19 amino acids. The CDR3 protein is CASSVVTKEREGRFDEQYF.

The V call is TRBV29-1, the J call TRBJ2-5; lacking DNA, the TRBD2 call made by TCRdb goes unchecked. CDR1 and CDR2 from the germline V gene are SQVTM and ANQGSEA. The CDR3 runs to 12 residues. The CDR3 loop reads CSVGGLAETQYF.

The J gene is TRBJ2-1, the V gene TRBV2; TCRdb gives TRBD2 as the D gene, but with no DNA this cannot be confirmed. There are 16 residues in the CDR3. Germline V gene sequence: CDR1 SNHLY, CDR2 FYNNEI. The CDR3: CASSEGSGRPGNEQFF.

The chain combines TRBV25-1 with TRBJ2-7; TCRdb picks TRBD1, but there is no DNA to check that call. The CDR3 is made up of 13 amino acids. CDR1 and CDR2 (germline): MGHDK, SYGVNS. CDR3 loop: CASSGGTGFQQYF.

The chain uses TRBV7-9 and TRBJ1-6; the TCRdb call, TRBD1, lacks DNA for checking. Germline V CDR1 and CDR2: SEHNR, FQNEAQ (reference sequence). The CDR3 is made up of 16 amino acids. CDR3 region: CASSSKTGSGNSPLHF.

The chain carries TRBV4-1 and TRBJ2-2; the TCRdb call, TRBD2, lacks DNA for checking. The CDR3 sequence is 14 residues long. Germline CDR1 is MGHRA and CDR2 is YSYEKL. This CDR3 reads CASSPLVGPGELFF.

The J gene is TRBJ2-1, the V gene TRBV29-1; the TRBD2 assignment by TCRdb is unverifiable without DNA. Germline values: CDR1 SQVTM, CDR2 ANQGSEA. The CDR3 spans 18 residues. The CDR3 sequence is CSVRGGPLAGGLYNEQFF.

The genes are TRBV21-1 and TRBJ2-6; the TCRdb call, TRBD1, lacks DNA for checking. TRBV21-1 is termed a pseudogene. The CDR3 loop spans 20 amino acids. This CDR3 is CASSKQCHRGSDSGANVLTF.

The genes are TRBV6-5 and TRBJ2-3; the D call of TRBD2 rests on TCRdb alone, since no DNA is present to check it. Per germline, CDR1 MNHEY and CDR2 SVGAGI. The CDR3 totals 18 residues. CDR3 sequence reads: CASSYSVLAGAGSDTQYF.

The J gene is TRBJ1-2, the V gene TRBV2. This CDR3 is 14 amino acids long. Germline lookup yields CDR1 SNHLY and CDR2 FYNNEI. This CDR3 is CARTEDGTNYGYTF.

The chain has TRBV12-3 or TRBV12-4 and TRBJ2-2; TCRdb's D call, TRBD1, is unchecked because there is no DNA. CDR3 length: 14 amino acids. The CDR3 loop reads CASSLVGGPGELFF.

The chain links TRBV29-1 to TRBJ2-7. The CDR3 runs 11 residues. Germline CDR1 is SQVTM and CDR2 is ANQGSEA. CDR3 region: CSVGGQYEQYF.

The rearrangement joins TRBV29-1 to TRBJ2-5; the TCRdb D gene call, TRBD1, has no DNA to confirm it. CDR1 is SQVTM and CDR2 is ANQGSEA in the germline V gene. This CDR3 is built from 13 residues. This CDR3 reads CSVDKGAGETQYF.

The J gene is TRBJ2-7, the V gene TRBV7-6; the D gene TCRdb calls, TRBD1, cannot be checked with no DNA. The CDR3 totals 14 residues. Germline-derived CDR1 and CDR2 are SGHVS and FNYEAQ. The CDR3: CASSSHPTGVEQYF.

V usage is TRBV10-3 and J usage is TRBJ2-1; the D call of TRBD2 rests on TCRdb alone, since no DNA is present to check it. This CDR3 region has 17 residues. CDR1 and CDR2 (germline): ENHRY, SYGVKD. The CDR3 loop reads CAISDSAGGGEYNEQFF.

The chain recombines TRBV2 with TRBJ2-7; TCRdb reports TRBD1, a call that lacks DNA to check it against. The germline CDR1 and CDR2 sequences are SNHLY and FYNNEI. The CDR3 runs to 16 residues. The CDR3 loop reads CASSEETGKSSYEQYF.

This sequence joins TRBV12-3 or TRBV12-4 and TRBJ1-5; TCRdb returns TRBD1, unconfirmable since there is no DNA. The CDR3 contains 14 residues. CDR3 in amino acids: CASSSEGAREPQHF.

The chain employs TRBV10-3 and TRBJ2-5; TCRdb reports TRBD1, a call that lacks DNA to check it against. CDR3 length: 14 amino acids. The germline V gene encodes CDR1 ENHRY and CDR2 SYGVKD. The CDR3 sequence is CAISESGTGETQYF.

The V and J genes are TRBV20-1 and TRBJ2-2. Germline-derived CDR1 and CDR2 are DFQATT and SNEGSKA (reference sequence). This CDR3 region has 15 residues. This CDR3 is CSAREYSENTGELFF.

This sequence joins TRBV10-3 and TRBJ2-6. The CDR3 totals 14 residues. Germline CDR1 ENHRY, CDR2 SYGVKD. The CDR3 here is CAIQVDSGANVLTF.

This chain joins TRBV29-1 and TRBJ2-1; there is no DNA to check the TCRdb D call of TRBD1. Germline V lookup: CDR1 SQVTM, CDR2 ANQGSEA. CDR3 size: 15 residues. CDR3 sequence: CSVDPSRGGFNEQFF.

The J gene is TRBJ2-7, the V gene TRBV12-3 or TRBV12-4; TCRdb's D call, TRBD1, is unchecked because there is no DNA. The CDR3 contains 14 residues. CDR3: CASSTRGGPYEQYF.

The chain is built from TRBV12-3 or TRBV12-4 and TRBJ1-4; no DNA is available, so the TRBD1 call from TCRdb remains unchecked. This CDR3 is built from 14 residues. The CDR3 sequence is CASKSDSWNEKLFF.